The present TCR beta chain was sequenced within a study of shared clonotypes between healthy human individuals. Study conclusions and caveats: Few donors limited the genetic and exposure-history diversity represented.

Caucasian adults living in Nashville, Tennessee, provided all samples. After removal of 9 bases from V and 3 bases from J, the junction contained 3 bases not matched to a gene. The CDR3 extends over 13 amino acids. Assay execution took place at the deep level. Assay: immunoSEQ multiplex PCR; the TCRdb copy retains only in-frame clones and omits some. Of about 490,000 clones listed, 70% to 85% were seen once; the top ten hold about 12%. Note on this clone: Its antigen is unidentified.

This chain joins TRBV6-7 and TRBJ2-7, with 12 bases lining up with TRBD1. TRBV6-7 has ORF status, its function being uncertain. This TCR derives from a woman in her thirties or forties in good health. Some clones in this sample may be carry-over from other donors' samples. The sequencing input was PBMCs. The CDR3 loop is CARGDRGLYEQYF. CDR3 coding DNA: TGTGCCAGAGGGGACAGGGGGCTCTACGAGCAGTACTTC.